What follows is one TCR beta chain and its context. Antigen unknown. These data come from a study of T cell responses to AZD1222 COVID-19 vaccine. Study-level findings and limits: It should be noted that donors were predominantly white British and more often female, and clonal diversity was possibly underestimated. Spike-specific TCR breadth and depth went up after people got two AZD1222 doses. Seropositive at baseline were only a handful of AZD1222 recipients. Sampled repertoires all dated from after the peak T cell response.

The trim removed 8 bases at V and 6 bases at J, leaving 8 bases unmatched. This CDR3 region has 14 residues. The germline V gene has CDR1 LNHDA and CDR2 SQIVND (reference sequence). Assay: immunoSEQ multiplex PCR; the TCRdb copy retains only in-frame clones and omits some. The table has about 27,000 clones, 92% seen once. The chain employs TRBV19 and TRBJ2-7, with 12 bases lining up with TRBD1. This sample comprised peripheral blood, obtained 28 days after the second AZD1222 dose. The sequence derives from an adult who received the AZD1222 COVID-19 vaccine. The CDR3 DNA sequence: TGTGCCAGTTCCCGGGACAGGGGGCTCAGCGAGCAGTACTTC. It is translated as CASSRDRGLSEQYF.